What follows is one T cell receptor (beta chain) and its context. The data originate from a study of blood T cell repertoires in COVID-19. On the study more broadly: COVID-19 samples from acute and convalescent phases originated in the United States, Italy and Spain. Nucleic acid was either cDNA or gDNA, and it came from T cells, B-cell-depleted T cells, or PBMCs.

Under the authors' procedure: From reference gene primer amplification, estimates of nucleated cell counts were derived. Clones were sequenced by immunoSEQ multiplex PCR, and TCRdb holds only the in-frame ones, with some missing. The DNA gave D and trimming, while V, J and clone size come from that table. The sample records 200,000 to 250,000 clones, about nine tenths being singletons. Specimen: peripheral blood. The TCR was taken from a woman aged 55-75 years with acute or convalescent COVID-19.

CDR3 in DNA: TGTGCCATCAGTACAGGGATAGGGGTGGGGAACACTGAAGCTTTCTTT. Translating gives CAISTGIGVGNTEAFF. V gene TRBV10-3 combines with J gene TRBJ1-1; D possibly corresponds to TRBD1 (6 bases). CDR1 and CDR2 from the germline V gene are ENHRY and SYGVKD. Between the trimmed V and J ends, which lost 5 bases and 1 base, there was a span of 17 bases. This CDR3 is 16 amino acids long.